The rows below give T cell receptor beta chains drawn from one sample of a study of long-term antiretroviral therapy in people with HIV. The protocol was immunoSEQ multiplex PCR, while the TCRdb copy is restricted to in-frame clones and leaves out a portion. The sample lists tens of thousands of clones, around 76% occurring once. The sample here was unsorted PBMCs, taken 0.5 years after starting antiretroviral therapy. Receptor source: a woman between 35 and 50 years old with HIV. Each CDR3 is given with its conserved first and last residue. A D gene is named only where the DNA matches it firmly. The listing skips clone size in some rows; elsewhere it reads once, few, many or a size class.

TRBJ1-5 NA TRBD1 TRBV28 TGTGCCAGCAGTTTCGGGACAGCTCGCCAGCATTTT CASSFGTARQHF
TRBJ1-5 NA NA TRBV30 TGTGCCTGGCGTACCCAGAATCAGCCCCAGCATTTT CAWRTQNQPQHF
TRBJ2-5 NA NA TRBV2 TGTGCCAGCAAGGCGGAGGAGACCCAGTACTTC CASKAEETQYF
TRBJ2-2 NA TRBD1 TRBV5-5 TGTGCCAGCAGCTTCCGGGACAGGGAAACCGGGGAGCTGTTTTTT CASSFRDRETGELFF
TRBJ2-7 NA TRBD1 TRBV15 TGTGCCACCAGCAGGGGCGGACAGGGGAACTACGAGCAGTACTTC CATSRGGQGNYEQYF
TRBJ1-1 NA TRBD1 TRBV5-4 TGTGCCAGCAGGCGCCCCGGGACAGCGAACACTGAAGCTTTCTTT CASRRPGTANTEAFF
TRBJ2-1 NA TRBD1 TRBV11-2 TGTGCCAGCAGAAACGACAGGGGGCAGTACAATGAGCAGTTCTTC CASRNDRGQYNEQFF
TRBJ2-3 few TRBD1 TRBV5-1 TGCGCCAGCAGCTTGGCCGACAGGGGCGCAGATACGCAGTATTTT CASSLADRGADTQYF
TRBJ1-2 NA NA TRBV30 TGTGCCTGGACCACCCGGACCGGGTTCTATGGCTACACCTTC CAWTTRTGFYGYTF
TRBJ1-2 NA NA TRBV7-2 TGTGCCAGCAGCTTACTCAGGTCGGATGGCTACACCTTC CASSLLRSDGYTF
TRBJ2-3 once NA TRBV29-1 TGCAGCACGTCCTTGGACAGTAGCACAGATACGCAGTATTTT CSTSLDSSTDTQYF
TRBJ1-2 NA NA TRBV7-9 TGTGCCAGCAAGGCGACTAACTATGGCTACACCTTC CASKATNYGYTF
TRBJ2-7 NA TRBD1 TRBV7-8 TGTGCCAGCAGCCCCGGACAGGGGTACTACGAGCAGTACTTC CASSPGQGYYEQYF
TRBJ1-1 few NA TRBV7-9 TGTGCCAGCAGGCGGGCCGCTGAAGCTTTCTTT CASRRAAEAFF
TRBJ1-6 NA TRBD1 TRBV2 TGTGCCAGCAGCGTTGGACAGGGGGGATCACCCCTCCACTTT CASSVGQGGSPLHF
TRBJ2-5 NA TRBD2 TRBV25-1 TGTGCCAGCAGTGAAGGACTAGCGGGGAAAGAGACCCAGTACTTC CASSEGLAGKETQYF
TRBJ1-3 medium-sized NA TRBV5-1 TGCGCCAGCAGCTTGGTTCCAACGGTAGGAAACACCATATATTTT CASSLVPTVGNTIYF
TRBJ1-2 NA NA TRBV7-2 TGTGCCAGCACTAAGACAGTTTATGGCTACACCTTC CASTKTVYGYTF
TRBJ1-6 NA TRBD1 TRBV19 TGTGCCAGTAGTATCGGGACAGGGAATTCACCCCTCCACTTT CASSIGTGNSPLHF
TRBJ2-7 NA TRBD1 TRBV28 TGTGCCAGCAACCGGGACAGGGGGCTCGAGCAGTACTTC CASNRDRGLEQYF
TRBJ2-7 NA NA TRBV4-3 TGCGCCAGCAGCCAAACGGGGGAAGAGACCTACGAGCAGTACTTC CASSQTGEETYEQYF
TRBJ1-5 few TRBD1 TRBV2 TGTGCCAGCAGCATTGGGACAGGCCTCAATCAGCCCCAGCATTTT CASSIGTGLNQPQHF
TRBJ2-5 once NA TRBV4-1 TGCGCCAGCAGCCGGGAGGGGGGATTCCAAGAGACCCAGTACTTC CASSREGGFQETQYF
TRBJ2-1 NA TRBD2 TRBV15 TGTGCCACCAGCCAGCGGGGGGGCCTGAGGGAGCAGTTCTTC CATSQRGGLREQFF
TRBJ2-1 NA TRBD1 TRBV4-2 TGTGCCAGCAGCTCGACCGGGACAGGAATAAGCAATGAGCAGTTCTTC CASSSTGTGISNEQFF
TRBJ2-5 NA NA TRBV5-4 TGTGCCAGCAGCTTTTCAGAGACCCAGTACTTC CASSFSETQYF
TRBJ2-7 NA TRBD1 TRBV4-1 TGCGCCAGCAGCCAAGAAGACAGGGGCTACGAGCAGTACTTC CASSQEDRGYEQYF
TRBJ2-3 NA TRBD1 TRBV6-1 TGTGCCAGCAGTGTCCCTACAGGGGGCCGAACAGATACGCAGTATTTT CASSVPTGGRTDTQYF
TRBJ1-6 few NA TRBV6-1 TGTGCCAGCAGCGCGGGACCTTATAATTCACCCCTCCACTTT CASSAGPYNSPLHF
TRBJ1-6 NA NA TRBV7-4 TGTGCCAGCAGCTTGGGGCAGACTAGCTCCTATAATTCACCCCTCCACTTT CASSLGQTSSYNSPLHF
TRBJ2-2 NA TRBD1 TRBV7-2 TGTGCCAGCAGCTTTACAGGGGGATCGAACACCGGGGAGCTGTTTTTT CASSFTGGSNTGELFF
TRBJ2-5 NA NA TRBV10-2 TGCGCCAGCTCCCTACGCCGGACTGACGAGAGAGAGACCCAGTACTTC CASSLRRTDERETQYF
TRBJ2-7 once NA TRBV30 TGTGCCTGGAGTCCGGGACAAGGACTCTACGAGCAGTACTTC CAWSPGQGLYEQYF
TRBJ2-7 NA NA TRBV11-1 TGTGCCAGCAGCTACGGGGGGCGCCCCTACGAGCAGTACTTC CASSYGGRPYEQYF
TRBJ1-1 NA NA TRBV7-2 TGTGCCAGCAGCTTTCAACAGGGCACTGAAGCTTTCTTT CASSFQQGTEAFF
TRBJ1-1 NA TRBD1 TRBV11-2 TGTGCCAGCAGCTCCCAGGGGGACACTGAAGCTTTCTTT CASSSQGDTEAFF
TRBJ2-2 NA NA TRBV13 TGTGCCAGCAGCTTAGCACAGGGTGGGAACACCGGGGAGCTGTTTTTT CASSLAQGGNTGELFF
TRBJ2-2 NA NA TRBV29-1 TGCAGCGTGGATAGGGATAACACCGGGGAGCTGTTTTTT CSVDRDNTGELFF
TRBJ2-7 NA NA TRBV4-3 TGCGCCAGCAGCCAAGAAAGCGGCTACGAGCAGTACTTC CASSQESGYEQYF
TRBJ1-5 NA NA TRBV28 TGTGCCAGCAGGGTAGAGTATCAGCCCCAGCATTTT CASRVEYQPQHF
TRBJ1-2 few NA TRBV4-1 TGCGCCAGCAGCCAAGGGGCGGCAGTCCATCCCTTGGGCTACACCTTC CASSQGAAVHPLGYTF
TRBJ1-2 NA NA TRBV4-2 TGTGCCAGCAGCCAAGATTTCGAGAGCAACTATGGCTACACCTTC CASSQDFESNYGYTF
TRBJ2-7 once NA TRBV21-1 TGTGCCAGCAGCACCTTCAGTTACGAGCAGTACTTC CASSTFSYEQYF
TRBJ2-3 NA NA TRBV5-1 TGCGCCAGCAGCCCGGGTGATAGGGATGCAGATACGCAGTATTTT CASSPGDRDADTQYF
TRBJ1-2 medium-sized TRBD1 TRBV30 TGTGCCTCCGCCGGACAGGGAAACTATGGCTACACCTTC CASAGQGNYGYTF
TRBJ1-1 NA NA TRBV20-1 TGCAGTGCTAGTGTTTGGGGTGAAGCTTTCTTT CSASVWGEAFF
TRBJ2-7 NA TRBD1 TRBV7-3 TGTGCCAGCAGCTCGACAGGGAGCTCCTACGAGCAGTACTTC CASSSTGSSYEQYF
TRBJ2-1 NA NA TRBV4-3 TGCGCCAGCAGCCAAGATCTCGGGACACGATACAATGAGCAGTTCTTC CASSQDLGTRYNEQFF
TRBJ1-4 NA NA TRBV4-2 TGTGCCAGCAGCCAAGAGCGGGCACAGGGCCATGAAAAACTGTTTTTT CASSQERAQGHEKLFF
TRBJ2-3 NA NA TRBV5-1 TGCGCCAGCAGCTTGGTTGAAGGTGGAACAGATACGCAGTATTTT CASSLVEGGTDTQYF
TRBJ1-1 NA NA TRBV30 TGTGCCTGGAGTGTGGAGAGGGGGACTGAAGCTTTCTTT CAWSVERGTEAFF
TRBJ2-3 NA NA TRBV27 TGTGCCAGCAGTTTATGGGTAGGAGGGGCTGGCACAGATACGCAGTATTTT CASSLWVGGAGTDTQYF
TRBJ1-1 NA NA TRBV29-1 TGCAGCGTTGCTACATCTTACACTGAAGCTTTCTTT CSVATSYTEAFF
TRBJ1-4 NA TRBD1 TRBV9 TGTGCCAGCAGCCCCTTGACAGGGTCGGGAGAAAAACTGTTTTTT CASSPLTGSGEKLFF
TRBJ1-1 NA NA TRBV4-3 TGCGCCAGCAGCCACCTTTTAGGGAACACTGAAGCTTTCTTT CASSHLLGNTEAFF
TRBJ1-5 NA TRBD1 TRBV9 TGTGCCAGCAGCGTAGATAAGGGGGGACCGGGACAGGGGATTAGCAATCAGCCCCAGCATTTT CASSVDKGGPGQGISNQPQHF
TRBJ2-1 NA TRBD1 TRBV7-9 TGTGCCAGCAGCTTAGGGGGGACAGGAGTGTACAATGAGCAGTTCTTC CASSLGGTGVYNEQFF
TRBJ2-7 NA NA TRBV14 TGTGCCAGCAGCCACAGCTGGGGGAACGAGCAGTACTTC CASSHSWGNEQYF
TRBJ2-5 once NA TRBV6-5 TGTGCCAGCCGTCGGGGTCCAGGCGAGACCCAGTACTTC CASRRGPGETQYF